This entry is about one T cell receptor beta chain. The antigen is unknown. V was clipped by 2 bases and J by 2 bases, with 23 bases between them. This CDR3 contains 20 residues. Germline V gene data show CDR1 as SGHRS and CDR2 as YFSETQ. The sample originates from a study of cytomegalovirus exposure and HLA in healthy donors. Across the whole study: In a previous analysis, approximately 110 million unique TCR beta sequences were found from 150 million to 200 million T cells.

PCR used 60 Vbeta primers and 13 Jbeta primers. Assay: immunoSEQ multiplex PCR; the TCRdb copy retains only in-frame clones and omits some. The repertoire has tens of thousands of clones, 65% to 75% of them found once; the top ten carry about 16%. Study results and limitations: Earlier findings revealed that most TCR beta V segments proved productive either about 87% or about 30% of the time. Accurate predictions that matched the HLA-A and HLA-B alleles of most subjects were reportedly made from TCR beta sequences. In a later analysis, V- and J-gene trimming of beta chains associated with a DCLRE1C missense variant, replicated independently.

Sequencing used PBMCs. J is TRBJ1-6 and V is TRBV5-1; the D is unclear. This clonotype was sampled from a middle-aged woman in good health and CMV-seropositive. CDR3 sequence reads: CASSFGGSREGGPYNSPLHF. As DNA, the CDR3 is TGCGCCAGCAGCTTTGGAGGTAGCCGGGAAGGAGGCCCCTATAATTCACCCCTCCACTTT.